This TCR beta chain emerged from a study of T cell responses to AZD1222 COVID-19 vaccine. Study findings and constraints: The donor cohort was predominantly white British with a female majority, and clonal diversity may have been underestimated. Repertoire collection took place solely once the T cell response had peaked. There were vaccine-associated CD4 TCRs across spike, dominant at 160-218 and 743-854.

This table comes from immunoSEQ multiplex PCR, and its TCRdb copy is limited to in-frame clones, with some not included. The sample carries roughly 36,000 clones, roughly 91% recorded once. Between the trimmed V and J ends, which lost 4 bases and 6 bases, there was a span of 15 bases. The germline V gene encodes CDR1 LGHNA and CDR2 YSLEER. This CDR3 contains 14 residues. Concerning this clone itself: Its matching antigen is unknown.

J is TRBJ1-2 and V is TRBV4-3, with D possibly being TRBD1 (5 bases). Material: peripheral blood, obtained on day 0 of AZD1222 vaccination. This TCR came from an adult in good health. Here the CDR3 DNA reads TGCGCCAGCAGCCGCACCACCCAGGGAGATGGCTACACCTTC. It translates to CASSRTTQGDGYTF.